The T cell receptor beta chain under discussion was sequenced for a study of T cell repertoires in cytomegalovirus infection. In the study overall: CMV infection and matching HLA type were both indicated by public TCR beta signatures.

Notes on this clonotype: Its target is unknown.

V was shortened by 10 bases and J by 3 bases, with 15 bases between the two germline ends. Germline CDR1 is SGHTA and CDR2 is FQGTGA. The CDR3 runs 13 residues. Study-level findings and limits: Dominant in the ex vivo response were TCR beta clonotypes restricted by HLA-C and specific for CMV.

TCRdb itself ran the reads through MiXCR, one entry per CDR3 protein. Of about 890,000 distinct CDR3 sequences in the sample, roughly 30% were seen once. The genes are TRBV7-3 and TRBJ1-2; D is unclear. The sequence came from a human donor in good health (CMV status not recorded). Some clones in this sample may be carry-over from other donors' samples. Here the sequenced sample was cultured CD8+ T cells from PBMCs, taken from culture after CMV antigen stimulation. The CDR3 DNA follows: TGTGCCACCGGAGGGAGGTTCGACTATGGCTACACCTTC. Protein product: CATGGRFDYGYTF.